These 10 T cell receptor beta chains originate from one sample sequenced in a study of blood T cell repertoires in COVID-19. The table came from immunoSEQ multiplex PCR; TCRdb's copy has only in-frame clones and leaves some out. The top ten hold 25% to 35% of the sample, which has fewer than 50,000 clones, about 85% seen once. The specimen sequenced was peripheral blood. These receptors all stem from an elderly woman with acute or convalescent COVID-19.

The table lists this clone with a count of one. The chain has TRBV5-1 and TRBJ2-5; D may be TRBD2 (6 bases). The CDR3 is made up of 13 amino acids. The germline V gene encodes CDR1 SGHRS and CDR2 YFSETQ. Deletions cut 2 bases from V and 5 bases from J, with 10 bases between. CDR3 nucleotide sequence: TGCGCCAGCAGCTTTACTAGCCGGGAGACCCAGTACTTC. This sequence encodes CASSFTSRETQYF.

The chain employs TRBV6-1 and TRBJ1-2, with D unresolved. V shed 1 base and J shed 5 bases, with 11 bases lying between them. The CDR3 spans 14 residues. CDR1 is MNHNS, CDR2 SASEGT, per germline. CDR3 in DNA: TGTGCCAGCAGTGAAGAATCAGTCCCTTATGGCTACACCTTC. Residues: CASSEESVPYGYTF.

This CDR3 is CASSLEHNQPQHF. CDR3 sequence (DNA): TGTGCCAGCAGTTTAGAGCATAATCAGCCCCAGCATTTT. V usage is TRBV28 and J usage is TRBJ1-5; D gene ambiguous. Germline V lookup: CDR1 MDHEN, CDR2 SYDVKM. CDR3 length equals 13 residues. V lost 2 bases and J lost 4, with 6 bases in between.

This chain connects TRBV13 to TRBJ2-6, with D uncertain. Deletions cut 6 bases from V and 1 base from J, with 13 bases between. From germline, CDR1 is PRHDT and CDR2 FYEKMQ (reference sequence). The length of the CDR3 is 16 residues. CDR3 sequence reads: CASSSSPGSGANVLTF. In DNA form, the CDR3 reads TGTGCCAGCAGTTCTAGTCCCGGGTCTGGGGCCAACGTCCTGACTTTC.

The J gene is TRBJ2-1, the V gene TRBV12-3 or TRBV12-4, with 8 positions matching TRBD2. After removal of 6 bases from V and 10 bases from J, the junction contained 8 bases not matched to a gene. This CDR3 spans 13 amino acids. CDR3 nucleotides: TGTGCCAGCAGGTTGGGACTAGAAAAAGAGCAGTTCTTC. Amino acid sequence: CASRLGLEKEQFF.

Here the CDR3 reads CASSQSGSPGQPQHF. DNA of the CDR3: TGTGCCAGCAGCCAAAGTGGGAGCCCGGGCCAGCCCCAGCATTTT. The J gene is TRBJ1-5, the V gene TRBV14; D not resolved. Trimming left V 2 bases short and J 7 bases short, with 15 bases between. There are 15 residues in the CDR3. The germline V gene encodes CDR1 SGHDN and CDR2 FVKESK.

The chain couples TRBV5-1 to TRBJ2-1, with a possible D match to TRBD2 (5 bases). The ends were cut back, 0 bases at V and 4 bases at J, with 14 bases in the middle. The CDR3 has 16 residues. CDR1 is SGHRS and CDR2 is YFSETQ in the germline V gene. Written as DNA, the CDR3 is TGCGCCAGCAGCTTGGGGATGGCGGGCGCGTACAATGAGCAGTTCTTC. The encoded protein is CASSLGMAGAYNEQFF.

The chain carries TRBV28 and TRBJ1-3; 8 bases are a match to TRBD1. The J segment lost 7 bases and the V segment lost 5 bases, leaving 4 bases of the junction unmatched. Germline CDR1 MDHEN, CDR2 SYDVKM. This CDR3 has 13 residues. The CDR3, as DNA: TGTGCCAGCAGTCTGACAGGGGCCAACACCATATATTTT. Its translation: CASSLTGANTIYF.

The chain employs TRBV11-2 and TRBJ2-2, with 8 bases that match TRBD2. V was clipped by 5 bases and J by 1 base; unmatched bases: 3. Germline V gene lookup returns CDR1 SGHAT and CDR2 FQNNGV. CDR3 length: 15 amino acids. CDR3 DNA sequence: TGTGCCAGCAGCAAAAGCGGGAGGAACACCGGGGAGCTGTTTTTT. This encodes CASSKSGRNTGELFF.

The CDR3 region is CASSQGGGPVGNQPQHF. CDR3 bases: TGCGCCAGCAGCCAAGGGGGGGGCCCGGTAGGCAATCAGCCCCAGCATTTT. The chain combines TRBV4-1 with TRBJ1-5, with a tentative D call TRBD1 (6 bases). In germline, CDR1 is MGHRA, CDR2 YSYEKL. V lost 1 base to trimming and J lost 2 bases, with 15 bases between them. This CDR3 spans 17 amino acids.